A single sample gave rise to the 8 T cell receptor beta chains below, sequenced in a study of response to subunit inactivated influenza vaccine. TCRdb redid the calling of the RT-PCR reads with MiXCR, one entry per CDR3 protein. The sample yields roughly 780,000 distinct CDR3 sequences, 15% to 20% seen once. The sequencing used PBMCs from blood, collected approximately 5 days after vaccination. These receptors originate from a man in his fifties who received an inactivated influenza vaccine.

This clonotype was observed many times. CDR3 protein: CASSGLLGLADSSYEQYF. Written as DNA, the CDR3 is TGTGCCAGCAGCGGCCTTCTGGGACTAGCGGACTCCTCCTACGAGCAGTACTTC. This chain links TRBV7-9 with TRBJ2-7; TRBD2 matches at 11 bases. Germline V gene data show CDR1 as SEHNR and CDR2 as FQNEAQ (reference sequence). V lost 5 bases, J lost 0 bases, and 12 bases stayed unmatched. CDR3 size: 18 residues.

This clonotype was counted between two and nine times. V is TRBV10-3 and J is TRBJ1-5; 7 bases fit TRBD1. Germline lookup yields CDR1 ENHRY and CDR2 SYGVKD. This CDR3 is built from 12 residues. V trimming: 6 bases; J trimming: 4 bases; junction bases outside the gene matches: 0. CDR3 coding DNA: TGTGCCATCAGACAGGGGAATCAGCCCCAGCATTTT. The encoded protein is CAIRQGNQPQHF.

This clonotype was counted only a few times. This chain uses TRBV10-3 with TRBJ1-1, with D tentatively TRBD1 (6 bases). Trimming pared 3 bases from V and 5 bases from J, leaving 13 bases between. Germline V gives CDR1 ENHRY, CDR2 SYGVKD. The CDR3 loop spans 14 amino acids. The CDR3 region has the DNA TGTGCCATCAGTGATATAGGGGGACGAACTGAAGCTTTCTTT. This encodes CAISDIGGRTEAFF.

This clonotype has a handful of counts. The CDR3 spells CSVIASYEQYF. The CDR3 DNA sequence: TGCAGCGTCATAGCTTCCTACGAGCAGTACTTC. The chain is built from TRBV29-1 and TRBJ2-7; the D is unclear. Germline lookup yields CDR1 SQVTM and CDR2 ANQGSEA. The CDR3 loop spans 11 amino acids. Trimming left V 6 bases short and J 1 base short, with 7 bases between.

This CDR3 reads CAAVCLMEQYF. Written as DNA, the CDR3 is TGTGCCGCAGTGTGCCTAATGGAGCAGTACTTC. V gene TRBV7-4 combines with J gene TRBJ2-7; D is unresolved. V shed 11 bases and J shed 7 bases, with 15 bases lying between them. The CDR3 has 11 amino acids. Germline V CDR1 and CDR2: SGHVT, SQSDAQ.

This clonotype was counted many times. The chain links TRBV29-1 to TRBJ2-1, with 7 bases matching TRBD2. The ends lost 0 bases at V and 0 bases at J; junction bases unmatched: 14. This CDR3 is built from 19 residues. Germline assignment: CDR1 SQVTM and CDR2 ANQGSEA. CDR3 sequence: CSVEDVLAGEESSYNEQFF. DNA for the CDR3: TGCAGCGTTGAAGACGTCTTGGCGGGAGAAGAAAGCTCCTACAATGAGCAGTTCTTC.

V usage is TRBV28 and J usage is TRBJ2-5; D might be TRBD2 (7 bases). Deletions cut 4 bases from V and 1 base from J, with 13 bases between. The germline V gene encodes CDR1 MDHEN and CDR2 SYDVKM. CDR3 length: 15 amino acids. The CDR3 DNA sequence: TGTGCCAGCAGTTCTGCGGGGGCCCTCCAAGAGACCCAGTACTTC. This translates into CASSSAGALQETQYF.

This clonotype was counted between two and nine times. This chain uses TRBV29-1 with TRBJ2-7; 8 positions agree with TRBD1. The CDR3 runs 13 residues. CDR1 SQVTM and CDR2 ANQGSEA come from the germline V gene. J gave up 3 bases and V 4 bases, and 5 bases lay outside the gene matches. Written as DNA, the CDR3 is TGCAGCGTTGGAGGACAGGGTAACTACGAGCAGTACTTC. Translation: CSVGGQGNYEQYF.